This TCR beta chain was sequenced in a study of blood T cell repertoires in COVID-19. The CDR3 spans 16 residues. J gave up 0 bases and V 3 bases, and 4 bases lay outside the gene matches. The germline CDR1 and CDR2 sequences are LGHDT and YNNKEL (reference sequence). Produced via immunoSEQ multiplex PCR; TCRdb's table is partial and in-frame only. The sample lists about 160,000 clones, roughly 88% seen once, with roughly a tenth in the top ten. What was sequenced was peripheral blood. The chain recombines TRBV3-1 (or the pseudogene TRBV3-2) with TRBJ1-3; 8 bases align to TRBD1. The origin of this receptor is a woman of 80 years or more with active or convalescent COVID-19. This CDR3 is CASSQTGANSGNTIYF. The CDR3 DNA follows: TGTGCCAGCAGCCAGACAGGGGCGAACTCTGGAAACACCATATATTTT.